The entry below describes one T cell receptor beta chain. The antigen is not known. Via MiXCR, TCRdb re-called the RT-PCR reads, giving one row per CDR3 protein. The data contain about 310,000 distinct CDR3 sequences, 20% to 25% of them seen just once; the ten biggest clones take up over 9%. The sample is drawn from a study of response to subunit inactivated influenza vaccine. General study points: Authors suggested few new T cells are recruited by each seasonal influenza vaccination.

CDR3 size: 15 residues. V lost 4 bases and J lost 2; bases outside the gene matches: 4. CDR1 and CDR2 (germline): LGHDT, YNNKEL (reference sequence). The sequence was obtained from a man aged 50 to 69 who received an inactivated influenza vaccine. This chain links TRBV3-1 with TRBJ1-5; 8 positions agree with TRBD1. This specimen consisted of PBMCs from blood, obtained roughly 20 months after vaccination. CDR3 sequence: CASSPWTGRNQPQHF. As DNA, the CDR3 is TGTGCCAGCAGCCCATGGACAGGGCGCAATCAGCCCCAGCATTTT.